Reported below is one TCR beta chain. Antigen unknown. This sample was taken from a study of T cell responses to AZD1222 COVID-19 vaccine. The repertoire was sequenced with immunoSEQ multiplex PCR; TCRdb's copy has only in-frame clones and lacks some. This table holds about 160,000 clones, 91% found once. From germline, CDR1 is SGHVS and CDR2 FQNEAQ. This CDR3 is 19 amino acids long. Between the trimmed V and J ends, which lost 2 bases and 4 bases, there was a span of 26 bases. Study observations and caveats: Unmutated variant regions are reportedly targeted by nearly half of spike-specific TCRs. Mapped onto spike, vaccine-associated CD4 TCRs spanned it and were dominant at 160-218 and 743-854.

The input for sequencing was peripheral blood, taken on day 0 of AZD1222 vaccination. The rearrangement joins TRBV7-8 to TRBJ1-2; a possible D gene is TRBD1 (5 bases). The source of this sequence is an adult in good health. The CDR3 bases are TGTGCCAGCAGCTTACTTACCTCGGGGACGGACGCTTTGGGCTATGGCTACACCTTC. This encodes CASSLLTSGTDALGYGYTF.